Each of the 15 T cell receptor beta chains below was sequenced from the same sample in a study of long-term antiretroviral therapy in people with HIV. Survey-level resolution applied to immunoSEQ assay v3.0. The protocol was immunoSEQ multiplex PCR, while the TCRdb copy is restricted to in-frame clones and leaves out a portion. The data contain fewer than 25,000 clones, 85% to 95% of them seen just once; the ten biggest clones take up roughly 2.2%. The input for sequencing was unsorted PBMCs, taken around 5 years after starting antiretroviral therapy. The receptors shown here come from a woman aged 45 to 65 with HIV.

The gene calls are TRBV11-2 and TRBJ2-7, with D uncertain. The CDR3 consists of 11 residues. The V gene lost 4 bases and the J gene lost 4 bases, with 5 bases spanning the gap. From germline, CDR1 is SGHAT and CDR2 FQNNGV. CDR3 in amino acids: CASSSQYEQYF. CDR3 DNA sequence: TGTGCCAGCAGCTCACAGTACGAGCAGTACTTC.

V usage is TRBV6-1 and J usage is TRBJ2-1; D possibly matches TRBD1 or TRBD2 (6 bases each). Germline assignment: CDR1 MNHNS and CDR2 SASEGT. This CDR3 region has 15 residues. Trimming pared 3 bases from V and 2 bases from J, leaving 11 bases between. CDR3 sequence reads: CASSDSGAAYNEQFF. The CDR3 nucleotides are TGTGCCAGCAGTGACTCGGGGGCAGCCTACAATGAGCAGTTCTTC.

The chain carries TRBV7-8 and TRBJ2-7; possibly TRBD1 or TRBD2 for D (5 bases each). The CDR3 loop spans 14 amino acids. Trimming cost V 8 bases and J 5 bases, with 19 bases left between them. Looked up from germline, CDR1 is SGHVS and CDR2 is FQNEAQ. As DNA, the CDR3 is TGTGCCAGCGCTCAGGGCGAGGGAAAGGACGAGCAGTACTTC. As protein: CASAQGEGKDEQYF.

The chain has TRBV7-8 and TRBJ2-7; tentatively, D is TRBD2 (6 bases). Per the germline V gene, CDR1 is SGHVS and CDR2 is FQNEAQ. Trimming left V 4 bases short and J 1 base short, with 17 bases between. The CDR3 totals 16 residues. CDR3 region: CASSSREGGGSYEQYF. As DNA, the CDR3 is TGTGCCAGCAGCTCGCGAGAGGGCGGAGGGTCCTACGAGCAGTACTTC.

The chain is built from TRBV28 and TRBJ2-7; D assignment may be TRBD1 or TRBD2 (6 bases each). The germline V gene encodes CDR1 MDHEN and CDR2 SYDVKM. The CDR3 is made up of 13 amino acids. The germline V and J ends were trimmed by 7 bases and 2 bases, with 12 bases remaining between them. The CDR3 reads CASKWGATYEQYF. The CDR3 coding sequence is TGTGCCAGCAAGTGGGGGGCCACCTACGAGCAGTACTTC.

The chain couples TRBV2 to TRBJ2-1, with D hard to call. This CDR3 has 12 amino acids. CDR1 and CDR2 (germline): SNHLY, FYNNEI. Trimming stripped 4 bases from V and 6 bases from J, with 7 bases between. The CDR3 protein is CASSGVGNEQFF. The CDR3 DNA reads TGTGCCAGCAGTGGGGTTGGCAATGAGCAGTTCTTC. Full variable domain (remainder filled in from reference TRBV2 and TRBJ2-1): EPEVTQTPSHQVTQMGQEVILRCVPISNHLYFYWYRQILGQKVEFLVSFYNNEISEKSEIFDDQFSVERPDGSNFTLKIRSTKLEDSAMYFCASSGVGNEQFFGPGTRLTVL.

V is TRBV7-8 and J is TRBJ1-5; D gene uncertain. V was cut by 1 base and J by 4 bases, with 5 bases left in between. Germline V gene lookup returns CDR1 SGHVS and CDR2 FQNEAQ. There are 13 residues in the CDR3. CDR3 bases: TGTGCCAGCAGCTTAGGCGAGAATCAGCCCCAGCATTTT. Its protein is CASSLGENQPQHF.

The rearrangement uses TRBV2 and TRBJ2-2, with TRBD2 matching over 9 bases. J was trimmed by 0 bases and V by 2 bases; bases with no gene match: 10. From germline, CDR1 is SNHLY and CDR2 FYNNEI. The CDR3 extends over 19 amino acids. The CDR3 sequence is CASSETQLAGLTNTGELFF. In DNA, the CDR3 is TGTGCCAGCAGTGAAACCCAACTAGCGGGCCTGACGAACACCGGGGAGCTGTTTTTT.

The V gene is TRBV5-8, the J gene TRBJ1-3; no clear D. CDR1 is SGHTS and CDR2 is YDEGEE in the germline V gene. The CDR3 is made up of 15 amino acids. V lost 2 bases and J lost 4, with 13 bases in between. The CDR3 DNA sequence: TGTGCCAGCAGCTTTTACAGCGGTTTAGGAAACACCATATATTTT. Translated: CASSFYSGLGNTIYF.

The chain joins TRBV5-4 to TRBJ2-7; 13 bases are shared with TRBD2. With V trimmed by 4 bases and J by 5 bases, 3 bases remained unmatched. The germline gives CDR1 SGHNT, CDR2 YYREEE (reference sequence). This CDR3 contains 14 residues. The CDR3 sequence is CASSPGLAGNEQYF. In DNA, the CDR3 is TGTGCCAGCAGCCCGGGACTAGCGGGAAACGAGCAGTACTTC.

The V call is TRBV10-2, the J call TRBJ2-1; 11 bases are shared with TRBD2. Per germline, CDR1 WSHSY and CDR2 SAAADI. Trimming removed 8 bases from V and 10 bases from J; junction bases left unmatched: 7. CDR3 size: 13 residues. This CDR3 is CASDSGRAAEQFF. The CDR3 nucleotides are TGCGCCAGCGATAGCGGGAGGGCGGCCGAGCAGTTCTTC.

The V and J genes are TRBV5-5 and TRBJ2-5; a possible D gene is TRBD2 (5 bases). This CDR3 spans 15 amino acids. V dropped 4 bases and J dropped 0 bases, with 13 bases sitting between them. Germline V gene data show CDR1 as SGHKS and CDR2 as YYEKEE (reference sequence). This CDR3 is CASSVRTLYQETQYF. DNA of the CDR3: TGTGCCAGCAGCGTTCGGACTCTCTACCAAGAGACCCAGTACTTC. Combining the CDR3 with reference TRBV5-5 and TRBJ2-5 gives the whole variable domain DAGVTQSPTHLIKTRGQQVTLRCSPISGHKSVSWYQQVLGQGPQFIFQYYEKEERGRGNFPDRFSARQFPNYSSELNVNALLLGDSALYLCASSVRTLYQETQYFGPGTRLLVL.

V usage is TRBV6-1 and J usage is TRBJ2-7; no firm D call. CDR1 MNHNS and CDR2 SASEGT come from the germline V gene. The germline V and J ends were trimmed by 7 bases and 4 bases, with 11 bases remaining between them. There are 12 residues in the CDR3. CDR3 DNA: TGTGCCAGCAATTTGGACGGTTACGAGCAGTACTTC. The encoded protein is CASNLDGYEQYF.

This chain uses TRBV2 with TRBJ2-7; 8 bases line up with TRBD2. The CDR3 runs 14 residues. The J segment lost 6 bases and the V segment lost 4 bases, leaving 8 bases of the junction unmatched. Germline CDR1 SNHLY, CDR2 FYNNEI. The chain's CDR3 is CASSGSGVGGEQYF. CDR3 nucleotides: TGTGCCAGCAGTGGTAGCGGGGTTGGGGGCGAGCAGTACTTC.

This chain's CDR3 is CASRLAGGGTDTQYF. For the CDR3, the DNA is TGTGCCAGTAGACTAGCGGGAGGTGGGACAGATACGCAGTATTTT. This sequence joins TRBV19 and TRBJ2-3; 12 bases match TRBD2. CDR1 LNHDA and CDR2 SQIVND come from the germline V gene (reference sequence). The CDR3 spans 15 residues. J lost 3 bases, V lost 6 bases, and 4 bases had no gene match.